The source of this T cell receptor (beta chain) is a study of early T cells in non-severe SARS-CoV-2 infection. This clonotype was observed at least ten times. MiXCR was run by TCRdb on the 5' RACE reads, yielding one entry per CDR3 protein. The table has tens of thousands of distinct CDR3 sequences, over 10% seen once. The sample comprised whole blood. The receptor's source is an adult who was a healthcare worker with PCR-confirmed SARS-CoV-2 infection or an uninfected control (not recorded which).

CDR3: CSVEEAGWNTEAFF. CDR3 DNA sequence: TGCAGCGTTGAAGAGGCAGGGTGGAACACTGAAGCTTTCTTT. This chain links TRBV29-1 with TRBJ1-1; a possible D gene is TRBD1 (5 bases). The germline gives CDR1 SQVTM, CDR2 ANQGSEA. The V and J ends lost 0 bases and 1 base respectively, with 9 bases between them. The CDR3 loop spans 14 amino acids.